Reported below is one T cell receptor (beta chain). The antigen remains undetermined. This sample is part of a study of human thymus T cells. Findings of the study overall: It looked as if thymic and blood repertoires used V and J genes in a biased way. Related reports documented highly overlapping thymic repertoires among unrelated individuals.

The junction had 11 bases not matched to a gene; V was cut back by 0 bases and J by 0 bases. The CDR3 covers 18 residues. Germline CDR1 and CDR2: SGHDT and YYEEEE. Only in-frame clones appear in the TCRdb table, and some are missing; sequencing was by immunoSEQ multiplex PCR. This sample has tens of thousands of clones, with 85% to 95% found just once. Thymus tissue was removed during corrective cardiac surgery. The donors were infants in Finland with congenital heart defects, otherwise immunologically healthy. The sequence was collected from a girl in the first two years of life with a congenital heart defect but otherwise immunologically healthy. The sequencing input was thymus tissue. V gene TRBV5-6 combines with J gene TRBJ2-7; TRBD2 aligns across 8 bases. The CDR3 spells CASSLASRAGVRSYEQYF. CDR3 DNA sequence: TGTGCCAGCAGCTTGGCCTCCCGAGCGGGAGTCCGCTCCTACGAGCAGTACTTC.